These 29 T cell receptor beta chains originate from one sample sequenced in a study of blood T cells in healthy people across ages (dated by TCRdb to the mid-2010s). The library was generated by 5' RACE. Data came from an Illumina HiSeq 2500. A second roughly 7 to 11 cycle PCR used a sample-barcoded 5' primer and a J-beta primer mix. TCRdb redid the processing of the public reads, applying fastp at Q25 and MiXCR, and retained in-frame beta chains. Each entry merges the rows of one CDR3 protein and shows their most common DNA and genes. A total of about 1.4 million distinct CDR3 sequences appear in this sample, approximately 59% of them only once. Over 5% of the sample is held by the ten biggest clonotypes. Input material: blood. These receptors came from a man between 18 and 29 years old in good health.

For this clonotype: Relative to the germline gene, one junction end is altered; a read error may explain this. The genes are TRBV29-1 and TRBJ2-3, with a tentative D call TRBD2 (5 bases). The CDR3 extends over 13 amino acids. Per the germline V gene, CDR1 is SQVTM and CDR2 is ANQGSEA. CDR3 residues: CSVESGLTDTRYF. DNA of the CDR3: TGCAGCGTTGAATCAGGACTCACAGATACGCGGTATTTT.

This clonotype has more than one count but fewer than ten. The rearrangement joins TRBV4-3 to TRBJ2-5; D may correspond to TRBD1 or TRBD2 (6 bases each). Germline V gene sequence: CDR1 LGHNA, CDR2 YSLEER. Trimming took 3 bases from V and 4 from J, leaving 18 bases between them. CDR3 length equals 16 residues. The CDR3 coding sequence is TGCGCCAGCAGCCAGAGGTTTTCGGGGGCGGGAGAGACCCAGTACTTC. Its protein is CASSQRFSGAGETQYF.

The chain employs TRBV9 and TRBJ1-4; D is unresolved. V was trimmed by 0 bases and J by 7 bases, leaving 16 bases between them. In germline, CDR1 is SGDLS, CDR2 YYNGEE. This CDR3 is built from 16 residues. The CDR3 DNA sequence: TGTGCCAGCAGCGTAGAAGGAGGAGGGAGGGTTGAAAAACTGTTTTTT. Translation gives CASSVEGGGRVEKLFF.

The chain joins TRBV7-8 to TRBJ2-2; D is possibly TRBD2 (6 bases). Deletions cut 0 bases from V and 3 bases from J, with 8 bases between. Germline lookup yields CDR1 SGHVS and CDR2 FQNEAQ. The length of the CDR3 is 15 residues. The DNA for the CDR3 is TGTGCCAGCAGCTTAGCCGGGAGATACACCGGGGAGCTGTTTTTT. Protein product: CASSLAGRYTGELFF.

This clonotype was counted between two and nine times. V and J are TRBV20-1 and TRBJ2-4; 7 bases map to TRBD2. The CDR3 runs 17 residues. Germline V gene lookup returns CDR1 DFQATT and CDR2 SNEGSKA (reference sequence). V was pared by 6 bases and J by 0 bases, with 14 bases of the junction left unmatched. CDR3 amino acids: CSANQPLADLAKNIQYF. DNA for the CDR3: TGCAGTGCCAACCAACCTCTAGCGGATCTAGCCAAAAACATTCAGTACTTC.

V is TRBV4-1 and J is TRBJ2-7; 8 bases match TRBD1. The germline CDR1 and CDR2 sequences are MGHRA and YSYEKL. This CDR3 contains 15 residues. V dropped 3 bases and J dropped 3; count of bases not matched to a gene: 7. The CDR3 sequence is CASSHQAGGLYEQYF. The CDR3 DNA follows: TGCGCCAGCAGCCATCAGGCAGGGGGCCTCTACGAGCAGTACTTC.

V gene TRBV29-1 combines with J gene TRBJ1-5; TRBD1 aligns across 9 bases. Germline lookup yields CDR1 SQVTM and CDR2 ANQGSEA. With 5 bases clipped from V and 7 bases from J, the junction kept 3 bases outside the gene matches. CDR3 length: 12 residues. The CDR3 DNA reads TGCAGCGTTCTAACAGGGGGCCAGCCCCAGCATTTT. Its translation is CSVLTGGQPQHF.

The rearrangement links TRBV5-1 to TRBJ2-2, with 7 bases matching TRBD1. With V trimmed by 0 bases and J by 2 bases, 7 bases remained unmatched. This CDR3 has 17 amino acids. Germline loops: CDR1 SGHRS, CDR2 YFSETQ. The CDR3: CASSLVGGKLNTGELFF. The CDR3, as DNA: TGCGCCAGCAGCTTGGTAGGGGGCAAGTTAAACACCGGGGAGCTGTTTTTT.

This clonotype came up a few times. The rearrangement links TRBV5-1 to TRBJ2-3, with 8 bases matching TRBD2. Trimming removed 6 bases from V and 4 bases from J; junction bases left unmatched: 7. In germline, CDR1 is SGHRS, CDR2 YFSETQ. This CDR3 has 14 amino acids. DNA for the CDR3: TGCGCCAGCACAGCAGCGGGGGAATCAGATACGCAGTATTTT. Protein: CASTAAGESDTQYF.

This clonotype was seen more than once but under ten times. This chain connects TRBV7-2 to TRBJ2-2; 13 nucleotides agree with TRBD2. CDR1 is SGHTA, CDR2 FQGNSA, per germline. The CDR3 totals 16 residues. J gave up 7 bases and V 5 bases, and 7 bases lay outside the gene matches. Here the CDR3 DNA reads TGTGCCAGCAGCATAACTAGCGGGGGGGCCTTCGGGGAGCTGTTTTTT. Translated, it gives CASSITSGGAFGELFF.

The V call is TRBV25-1, the J call TRBJ1-2, with D possibly matching TRBD1 (6 bases). This CDR3 is built from 14 residues. The germline gives CDR1 MGHDK, CDR2 SYGVNS. Trimming took 3 bases from V and 6 from J, leaving 14 bases between them. This chain's CDR3 is CASSDSGVGNGYTF. As DNA, the CDR3 is TGTGCCAGCAGTGATTCAGGGGTCGGGAATGGCTACACCTTC.

The rearrangement links TRBV6-5 to TRBJ2-7, with TRBD1 as a possible D gene (6 bases). The length of the CDR3 is 13 residues. Germline CDR1 reads MNHEY; CDR2 reads SVGAGI. V was cut by 8 bases and J by 2 bases, with 13 bases left in between. CDR3: CASCETGTYEQYF. Here the CDR3 DNA reads TGTGCCAGCTGCGAGACAGGCACCTACGAGCAGTACTTC.

This clonotype was seen a few times. This sequence joins TRBV4-1 and TRBJ2-3; no clear D gene. V was cut by 4 bases and J by 6 bases, with 11 bases left in between. This CDR3 has 13 residues. Germline loops: CDR1 MGHRA, CDR2 YSYEKL. The CDR3 bases are TGCGCCAGCAGCCCACCTGACTCTGATACGCAGTATTTT. Translating it yields CASSPPDSDTQYF.

This chain uses TRBV6-5 with TRBJ2-1; D might be TRBD1 (6 bases). V was clipped by 7 bases and J by 3 bases, with 10 bases between them. Looked up from germline, CDR1 is MNHEY and CDR2 is SVGAGI. The CDR3 length is 13 residues. DNA of the CDR3: TGTGCCAGCAAGGGGGAATTCTACAATGAGCAGTTCTTC. It translates to CASKGEFYNEQFF.

The V gene is TRBV24-1, the J gene TRBJ2-3; 7 bases align to TRBD2. The V and J ends lost 4 bases and 4 bases, in that order; junction bases with no gene match: 7. Germline CDR1 and CDR2: KGHDR and SFDVKD. The CDR3 runs 15 residues. The CDR3 DNA is TGTGCCACCAGTGACCGACTAGCAGAAGCAGATACGCAGTATTTT. Translation: CATSDRLAEADTQYF.

This clonotype has more than one count but fewer than ten. The rearrangement links TRBV6-2 or TRBV6-3 to TRBJ2-1; a possible D gene is TRBD2 (6 bases). The ends were cut back, 0 bases at V and 7 bases at J, with 13 bases in the middle. The CDR3 has 15 amino acids. Germline V gene lookup returns CDR1 MNHEY and CDR2 SVGEGT. Written as DNA, the CDR3 is TGTGCCAGCAGTTACTCGCGGGAATATAGGAATGAGCAGTTCTTC. This sequence encodes CASSYSREYRNEQFF.

This clonotype appeared a few times. V is TRBV29-1 and J is TRBJ2-1, with 7 bases identical to TRBD1. V trimming: 2 bases; J trimming: 5 bases; junction bases outside the gene matches: 15. The CDR3 is 17 residues long. Germline values: CDR1 SQVTM, CDR2 ANQGSEA. The CDR3 region is CSVEQPWDRISHNEQFF. The CDR3, as DNA: TGCAGCGTTGAACAGCCCTGGGACAGAATTTCCCACAATGAGCAGTTCTTC.

This clonotype appeared a single time. The chain links TRBV18 to TRBJ2-5; D gene unclear. The better agreement between TRBJ2-7 and the DNA end casts doubt on the J call. The germline CDR1 and CDR2 sequences are KGHSH and LQKENI. CDR3 length: 12 amino acids. CDR3: CASSPTVYEQYF. In DNA, the CDR3 is TGTGCCAGCTCACCAACAGTCTACGAGCAGTACTTC.

For the CDR3, the DNA is TGTGCCAGCACCTCAGGGATTCGGGGCACTGAAGCTTTCTTT. This codes for CASTSGIRGTEAFF. This chain connects TRBV27 to TRBJ1-1; a possible D gene is TRBD1 (5 bases). The germline V and J ends were trimmed by 7 bases and 4 bases, with 16 bases remaining between them. The CDR3 sequence is 14 residues long. The germline V gene has CDR1 MNHEY and CDR2 SMNVEV (reference sequence).

This clonotype was picked up a small number of times. This rearrangement joins TRBV6-4 to TRBJ2-3, with D possibly being TRBD1 or TRBD2 (5 bases each). CDR1 is MRHNA and CDR2 is SNTAGT in the germline V gene. The germline V and J ends were trimmed by 5 bases and 5 bases, with 17 bases remaining between them. This CDR3 comprises 15 residues. CDR3 coding DNA: TGTGCCAGCAGTCGAGGGGCGGGCCCCGGAGATACGCAGTATTTT. Translation: CASSRGAGPGDTQYF.

This clonotype showed up just once. This sequence joins TRBV6-5 and TRBJ2-1, with D tentatively TRBD1 or TRBD2 (5 bases each). The CDR3 runs to 16 residues. Germline CDR1 is MNHEY and CDR2 is SVGAGI. V lost 0 bases to trimming and J lost 7 bases, with 16 bases between them. The CDR3 coding sequence is TGTGCCAGCAGTTACTCGAGAGCCGGGGCGCGGAATGAGCAGTTCTTC. The encoded protein is CASSYSRAGARNEQFF.

J is TRBJ2-5 and V is TRBV12-3 or TRBV12-4; perhaps D is TRBD1 or TRBD2 (5 bases each). The ends were cut back, 6 bases at V and 11 bases at J, with 13 bases in the middle. The CDR3 covers 11 residues. The CDR3 DNA sequence: TGTGCCAGCAGGATCACCAGGGAGCAGTACTTC. This translates into CASRITREQYF.

V usage is TRBV9 and J usage is TRBJ1-4; D unclear. The V gene's germline CDR1 is SGDLS and CDR2 YYNGEE. CDR3 size: 15 residues. V was clipped by 4 bases and J by 4 bases, with 14 bases between them. CDR3 amino acids: CASSPTSPSNEKLFF. CDR3 coding DNA: TGTGCCAGCAGCCCCACCTCTCCGAGTAATGAAAAACTGTTTTTT. Drawing the rest from reference TRBV9 and TRBJ1-4, the complete variable domain is DSGVTQTPKHLITATGQRVTLRCSPRSGDLSVYWYQQSLDQGLQFLIQYYNGEERAKGNILERFSAQQFPDLHSELNLSSLELGDSALYFCASSPTSPSNEKLFFGSGTQLSVL.

This rearrangement joins TRBV20-1 to TRBJ1-4; 12 nucleotides agree with TRBD1. Germline loops: CDR1 DFQATT, CDR2 SNEGSKA (reference sequence). The CDR3 is 15 residues long. V gave up 8 bases and J gave up 8 bases; unmatched junction bases: 12. The CDR3 DNA sequence: TGCAGTTCCCCAGGGGCGGGACAGGGGGCGGAAAAACTGTTTTTT. Translated, it gives CSSPGAGQGAEKLFF.

This rearrangement joins TRBV11-2 to TRBJ2-5; TRBD2 aligns across 8 bases. The J call may not be correct, given that the DNA end is closer to TRBJ2-7. The CDR3 is 17 residues long. Looked up from germline, CDR1 is SGHAT and CDR2 is FQNNGV. The CDR3: CASSLVRRGGGYYEQYF. The CDR3 DNA reads as TGTGCCAGCAGCTTAGTACGCCGAGGCGGGGGGTACTACGAGCAGTACTTC.

This clonotype was seen only a few times. The rearrangement links TRBV27 to TRBJ2-3, with 8 nucleotides matching TRBD2. V dropped 5 bases and J dropped 5; count of bases not matched to a gene: 15. Germline CDR1 MNHEY, CDR2 SMNVEV (reference sequence). The CDR3 is 17 amino acids. The CDR3 loop is CASSPRALAEKRDTQYF. The CDR3 DNA reads TGTGCCAGCAGTCCACGGGCACTAGCGGAGAAAAGAGATACGCAGTATTTT.

The V and J genes are TRBV11-2 and TRBJ2-7; D gene unclear. The length of the CDR3 is 14 residues. Germline V gives CDR1 SGHAT, CDR2 FQNNGV. V was clipped by 4 bases and J by 0 bases, with 10 bases between them. CDR3 coding DNA: TGTGCCAGCAGCTCCAAGGACCACTCCTACGAGCAGTACTTC. Its protein is CASSSKDHSYEQYF.

This clonotype was found once. The V gene is TRBV7-9, the J gene TRBJ2-3; 7 nucleotides line up with TRBD1. The junction had 11 bases not matched to a gene; V was cut back by 8 bases and J by 0 bases. The CDR3 is 16 residues long. In germline, CDR1 is SEHNR, CDR2 FQNEAQ (reference sequence). In nucleotides, the CDR3 is TGTGCCAGCTCACCTAGGGGGCAGACTAGCACAGATACGCAGTATTTT. This gives the protein CASSPRGQTSTDTQYF.

This clonotype was counted only a few times. This chain uses TRBV5-5 with TRBJ2-7, with D perhaps matching TRBD2 (5 bases). The CDR3 sequence is 14 residues long. Trimming took 0 bases from V and 7 from J, leaving 14 bases between them. Germline values: CDR1 SGHKS, CDR2 YYEKEE (reference sequence). CDR3 sequence reads: CASSLGTDSKEQYF. In nucleotides, the CDR3 is TGTGCCAGCAGCTTGGGAACGGACTCTAAGGAGCAGTACTTC.